This TCR beta chain was observed in a study of response to subunit inactivated influenza vaccine. Of note for this clonotype: The antigen remains unidentified.

TCRdb fed the RT-PCR reads into MiXCR, producing one record per CDR3 protein. The sample shows hundreds of thousands of distinct CDR3 sequences, roughly 14% of them seen only once. Findings and limits, study-wide: New T cells are recruited in small numbers by each seasonal influenza vaccination, according to the authors' suggestion.

Material: PBMCs from blood, obtained roughly 12 days after vaccination. The origin of this receptor is a man in his fifties who received an inactivated influenza vaccine.

The CDR3 spells CASNQDSVNQPQHF. Here the CDR3 DNA reads TGTGCCAGCAACCAGGACAGTGTCAATCAGCCCCAGCATTTT. The J gene is TRBJ1-5, the V gene TRBV6-2 or TRBV6-3; TRBD1 is a possible D gene (6 bases). Germline-derived CDR1 and CDR2 are MNHEY and SVGEGT. V shed 7 bases and J shed 3 bases, with 13 bases lying between them. The CDR3 has 14 residues.